The rows below give T cell receptor beta chains drawn from one sample of a study of blood T cell repertoires in COVID-19. Profiling relied on immunoSEQ multiplex PCR, and the TCRdb table lists in-frame clones only, not all of them. This table holds some 230,000 clones, about 80% found once. Sequencing was carried out using peripheral blood. These receptors all stem from a woman aged 30 to 39 who had recovered from COVID-19. CDR3s include the opening cysteine and the closing phenylalanine or tryptophan. The order of the fields is J gene, V gene, D gene, clone size, CDR3 protein, CDR3 DNA. A D gene is named only where the DNA matches it firmly. Clone size is stated in some rows and not others, as once, few, many or a class when expanded.

TRBJ2-3	TRBV20-1	TRBD2	once	CSASEREGPDTQYF	TGCAGTGCTAGTGAGCGGGAGGGCCCAGATACGCAGTATTTT
TRBJ2-4	TRBV10-1	NA	NA	CASSDISGIQYF	TGCGCCAGCAGTGACATATCGGGCATTCAGTACTTC
TRBJ2-3	TRBV6-4	TRBD1	NA	CASSVGTGGTDTQYF	TGTGCCAGCAGTGTCGGGACAGGGGGCACAGATACGCAGTATTTT
TRBJ2-7	TRBV9	NA	NA	CASSVGHLTGSGEQYF	TGTGCCAGCAGCGTAGGACACTTAACAGGGTCCGGCGAGCAGTACTTC
TRBJ2-5	TRBV7-3	NA	NA	CASSFGSGETQYF	TGTGCCAGCAGCTTCGGGTCCGGGGAGACCCAGTACTTC
TRBJ2-1	TRBV19	TRBD2	NA	CASSIPGGRALNEQFF	TGTGCCAGTAGTATTCCGGGCGGGAGGGCCCTCAATGAGCAGTTCTTC
TRBJ2-7	TRBV6-5	NA	NA	CASGLYSYEQYF	TGTGCCAGTGGACTCTACTCCTACGAGCAGTACTTC
TRBJ2-7	TRBV9	NA	NA	CASSVVSGPFYEQYF	TGTGCCAGCAGCGTAGTAAGCGGGCCCTTCTACGAGCAGTACTTC
TRBJ2-1	TRBV5-1	TRBD2	NA	CASSLASGSHNEQFF	TGCGCCAGCAGCTTGGCTAGCGGGAGTCACAATGAGCAGTTCTTC
TRBJ2-7	TRBV3-1/TRBV3-2	NA	NA	CASSRRDSLIIHEQYF	TGTGCCAGCAGCCGCCGGGACTCCCTCATCATCCACGAGCAGTACTTC
TRBJ2-1	TRBV4-2	TRBD2	NA	CASLLAGTLNEQFF	TGTGCCAGCTTATTAGCGGGAACCCTCAATGAGCAGTTCTTC
TRBJ1-1	TRBV5-1	NA	NA	CASSLQLGDVANTEAFF	TGCGCCAGCAGCTTGCAGCTTGGCGACGTAGCGAACACTGAAGCTTTCTTT
TRBJ1-1	TRBV6-4	NA	NA	CASSVRLNTEAFF	TGTGCCAGCAGTGTGCGGTTGAACACTGAAGCTTTCTTT
TRBJ2-3	TRBV6-5	NA	NA	CAVQVGRSTDTQYF	TGTGCCGTCCAGGTGGGCAGGAGCACAGATACGCAGTATTTT
TRBJ2-2	TRBV5-6	TRBD2	NA	CARSPPASGRAGGGELFF	TGTGCCCGCAGCCCCCCCGCTAGCGGGAGGGCCGGGGGCGGGGAGCTGTTTTTT
TRBJ2-1	TRBV5-1	TRBD2	NA	CASRGLAGSGNNEQFF	TGCGCCAGCCGTGGACTAGCGGGATCAGGGAACAATGAGCAGTTCTTC
TRBJ2-7	TRBV5-4	TRBD1	NA	CASSYVQGTGNEQYF	TGTGCCAGCAGCTATGTACAGGGGACAGGGAACGAGCAGTACTTC
TRBJ1-2	TRBV5-4	TRBD1	NA	CASSLDRGNYGYTF	TGTGCCAGCAGTCTGGACAGGGGAAACTATGGCTACACCTTC
TRBJ1-5	TRBV9	NA	NA	CASSVGQANQPQHF	TGTGCCAGCAGCGTAGGGCAGGCAAATCAGCCCCAGCATTTT
TRBJ1-5	TRBV19	TRBD1	NA	CASSIDGTGVNNQPQHF	TGTGCCAGTAGTATTGACGGGACAGGGGTGAACAATCAGCCCCAGCATTTT
TRBJ2-5	TRBV24-1	TRBD2	NA	CATSPASGIETQYF	TGTGCCACCAGTCCCGCTAGCGGGATTGAGACCCAGTACTTC
TRBJ1-1	TRBV2	NA	NA	CASSDSWAENTEAFF	TGTGCCAGCAGTGACAGTTGGGCAGAGAACACTGAAGCTTTCTTT
TRBJ2-7	TRBV5-1	NA	NA	CASSLGQDYEQYF	TGCGCCAGCAGCTTGGGACAGGACTACGAGCAGTACTTC
TRBJ1-6	TRBV11-2	NA	NA	CASSTSAAPGSPLHF	TGTGCCAGCAGCACGTCCGCGGCACCGGGATCACCCCTCCACTTT
TRBJ2-2	TRBV5-3	TRBD2	few	CARSLFQLAGGRTGELFF	TGTGCCAGAAGCTTATTTCAGTTAGCGGGAGGTAGAACCGGGGAGCTGTTTTTT
TRBJ1-1	TRBV28	TRBD1	NA	CASSPPGRGVAFF	TGTGCCAGCAGTCCCCCGGGCAGGGGGGTGGCTTTCTTT
TRBJ1-2	TRBV11-2	TRBD1	NA	CASSENGQGPPYGYTF	TGTGCCAGCAGCGAGAACGGACAGGGCCCTCCTTATGGCTACACCTTC
TRBJ1-4	TRBV28	NA	NA	CASSPRGAFESNEKLFF	TGTGCCAGCAGTCCCCGGGGGGCATTCGAGTCTAATGAAAAACTGTTTTTT
TRBJ2-7	TRBV6-5	NA	NA	CASTPNLAYEQYF	TGTGCCAGCACGCCCAATCTAGCGTACGAGCAGTACTTC
TRBJ1-2	TRBV28	NA	NA	CASSVPGRGYGYTF	TGTGCCAGCAGTGTCCCGGGCAGGGGTTATGGCTACACCTTC
TRBJ1-5	TRBV28	NA	NA	CASTLTAPNQPQHF	TGTGCCAGCACCCTGACAGCCCCCAATCAGCCCCAGCATTTT
TRBJ2-6	TRBV18	NA	NA	CASSPGGAGANVLTF	TGTGCCAGCTCACCAGGTGGGGCAGGGGCCAACGTCCTGACTTTC
TRBJ1-4	TRBV28	TRBD1	NA	CASSSTGGLNEKLFF	TGTGCCAGCAGTTCGACAGGGGGTCTTAATGAAAAACTGTTTTTT
TRBJ1-1	TRBV6-5	NA	NA	CATPEGVAPEAFF	TGTGCCACCCCGGAAGGGGTGGCCCCTGAAGCTTTCTTT
TRBJ1-3	TRBV4-2	TRBD1	few	CASSQATGGRNTIYF	TGTGCCAGCAGCCAAGCCACAGGGGGAAGAAACACCATATATTTT
TRBJ2-1	TRBV5-1	NA	NA	CASSWGGNEQFF	TGCGCCAGCAGCTGGGGCGGAAATGAGCAGTTCTTC
TRBJ2-2	TRBV2	TRBD1	NA	CASSDRQGAITGELFF	TGTGCCAGCAGTGATAGACAGGGGGCCATCACCGGGGAGCTGTTTTTT
TRBJ2-1	TRBV28	TRBD2	NA	CASGGTSGANEQFF	TGTGCCAGCGGGGGGACTAGCGGGGCAAATGAGCAGTTCTTC
TRBJ2-7	TRBV6-5	TRBD1	once	CASSLLWDSSYEQYF	TGTGCCAGCAGTCTACTATGGGACAGTTCCTACGAGCAGTACTTC